Below, one T cell receptor (beta chain) is given with its context. The data were obtained in a study of T-cell memory formation after mild COVID-19. Turning to the study itself: Largely donor-specific sequence clusters came from a couple of donors.

V was clipped by 2 bases and J by 4 bases; unmatched bases: 5. Germline CDR1 is SEHNR and CDR2 is FQNEAQ (reference sequence). This CDR3 comprises 15 residues. Each CDR3 protein is one row after TCRdb ran MiXCR on the 5' RACE reads. The table lists about 130,000 distinct CDR3 sequences, about 16% of them singletons, with 14% in the top ten. The chain carries TRBV7-9 and TRBJ2-7; 10 bases fit TRBD1. Sequences were obtained from PBMCs or a T cell subset sorted from them (not recorded which). This TCR was sampled from an adult woman who had mild COVID-19 (a few samples of this study predate the infection). Cell type and time point are not known. The CDR3 region is CASSLMGDRGYEQYF. DNA of the CDR3: TGTGCCAGCAGCTTAATGGGGGACAGGGGTTACGAGCAGTACTTC.